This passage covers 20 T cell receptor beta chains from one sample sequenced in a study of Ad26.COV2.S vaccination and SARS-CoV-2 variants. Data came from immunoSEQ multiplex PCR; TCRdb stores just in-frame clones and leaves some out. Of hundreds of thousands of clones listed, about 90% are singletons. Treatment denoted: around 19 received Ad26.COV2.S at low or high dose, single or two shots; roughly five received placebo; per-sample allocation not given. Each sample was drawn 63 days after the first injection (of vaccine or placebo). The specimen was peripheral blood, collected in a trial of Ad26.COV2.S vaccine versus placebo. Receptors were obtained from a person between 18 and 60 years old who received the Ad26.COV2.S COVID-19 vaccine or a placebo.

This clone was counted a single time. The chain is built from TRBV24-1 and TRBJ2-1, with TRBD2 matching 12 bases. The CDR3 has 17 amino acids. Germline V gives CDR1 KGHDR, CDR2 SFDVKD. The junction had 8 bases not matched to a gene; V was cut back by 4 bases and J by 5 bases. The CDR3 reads CATSDPNGLAGNNEQFF. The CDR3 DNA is TGTGCCACCAGTGACCCGAATGGACTAGCGGGAAACAATGAGCAGTTCTTC.

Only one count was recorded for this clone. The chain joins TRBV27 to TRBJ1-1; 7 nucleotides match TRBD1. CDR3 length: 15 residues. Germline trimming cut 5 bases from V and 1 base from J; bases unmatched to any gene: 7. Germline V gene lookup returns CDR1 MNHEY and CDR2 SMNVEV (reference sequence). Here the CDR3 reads CASSLFGQENTEAFF. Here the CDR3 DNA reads TGTGCCAGCAGTCTATTTGGACAGGAGAACACTGAAGCTTTCTTT.

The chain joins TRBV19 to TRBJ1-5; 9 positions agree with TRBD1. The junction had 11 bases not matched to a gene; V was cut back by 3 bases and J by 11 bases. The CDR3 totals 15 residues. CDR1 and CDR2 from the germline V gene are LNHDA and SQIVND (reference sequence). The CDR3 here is CASSIMDRGFGAQHF. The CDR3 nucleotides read TGTGCCAGTAGTATTATGGACAGGGGATTCGGAGCCCAGCATTTT.

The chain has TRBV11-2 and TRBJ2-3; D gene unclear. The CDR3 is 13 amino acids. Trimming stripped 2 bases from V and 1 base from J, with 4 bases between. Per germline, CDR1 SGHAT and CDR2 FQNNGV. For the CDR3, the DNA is TGTGCCAGCAGCTTACCGGGCACAGATACGCAGTATTTT. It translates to CASSLPGTDTQYF.

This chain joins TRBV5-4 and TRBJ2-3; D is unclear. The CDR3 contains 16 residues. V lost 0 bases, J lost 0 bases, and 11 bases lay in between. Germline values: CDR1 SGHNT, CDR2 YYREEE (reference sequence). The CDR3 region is CASSLALQVSTDTQYF. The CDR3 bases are TGTGCCAGCAGCTTGGCCCTGCAGGTTAGCACAGATACGCAGTATTTT.

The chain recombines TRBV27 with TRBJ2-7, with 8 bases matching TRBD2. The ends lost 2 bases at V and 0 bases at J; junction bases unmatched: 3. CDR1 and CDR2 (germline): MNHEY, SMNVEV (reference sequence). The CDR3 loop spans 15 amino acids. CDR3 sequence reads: CASSLEAGASYEQYF. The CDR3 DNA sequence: TGTGCCAGCAGTTTAGAAGCGGGAGCCTCCTACGAGCAGTACTTC.

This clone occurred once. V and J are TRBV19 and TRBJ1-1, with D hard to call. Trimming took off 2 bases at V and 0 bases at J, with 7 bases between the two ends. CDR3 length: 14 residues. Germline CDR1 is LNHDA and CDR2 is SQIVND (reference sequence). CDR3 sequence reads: CASSISVMNTEAFF. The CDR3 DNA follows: TGTGCCAGTAGTATAAGTGTCATGAACACTGAAGCTTTCTTT.

The CDR3: CATSRVEEETQYF. In DNA form, the CDR3 reads TGTGCCACCAGCAGAGTTGAGGAAGAGACCCAGTACTTC. This chain uses TRBV15 with TRBJ2-5; D ambiguous. Trimming shortened V by 1 base and J by 3 bases, and 6 bases separated the two germline ends. Germline lookup yields CDR1 LNHNV and CDR2 YYDKDF (reference sequence). The CDR3 runs to 13 residues.

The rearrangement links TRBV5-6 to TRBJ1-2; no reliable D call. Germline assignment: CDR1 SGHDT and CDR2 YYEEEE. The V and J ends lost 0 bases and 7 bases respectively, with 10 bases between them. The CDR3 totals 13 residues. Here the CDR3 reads CASSLDRVGGYTF. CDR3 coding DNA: TGTGCCAGCAGCTTGGATAGGGTTGGTGGCTACACCTTC.

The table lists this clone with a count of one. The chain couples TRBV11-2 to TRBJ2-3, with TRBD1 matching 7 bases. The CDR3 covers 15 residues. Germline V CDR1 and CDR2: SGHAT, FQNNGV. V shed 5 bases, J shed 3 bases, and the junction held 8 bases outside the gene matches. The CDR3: CASSPYSQGTDTQYF. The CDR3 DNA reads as TGTGCCAGCAGCCCCTACTCACAGGGGACAGATACGCAGTATTTT.

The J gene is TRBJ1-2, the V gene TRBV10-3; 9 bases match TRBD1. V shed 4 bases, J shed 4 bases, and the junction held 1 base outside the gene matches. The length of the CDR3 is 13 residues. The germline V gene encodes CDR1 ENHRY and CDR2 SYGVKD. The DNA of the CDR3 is TGTGCCATCAGTGGGACAGGGGTCTATGGCTACACCTTC. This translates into CAISGTGVYGYTF.

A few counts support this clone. CDR3 amino acids: CASSEGDRAVWETQYF. The CDR3 DNA is TGTGCCAGCAGTGAAGGTGATAGGGCCGTTTGGGAGACCCAGTACTTC. V and J are TRBV6-1 and TRBJ2-5; D remains ambiguous. This CDR3 comprises 16 residues. Germline-derived CDR1 and CDR2 are MNHNS and SASEGT. The V end lost 1 base, the J end lost 5 bases, and 17 bases lay between the germline ends.

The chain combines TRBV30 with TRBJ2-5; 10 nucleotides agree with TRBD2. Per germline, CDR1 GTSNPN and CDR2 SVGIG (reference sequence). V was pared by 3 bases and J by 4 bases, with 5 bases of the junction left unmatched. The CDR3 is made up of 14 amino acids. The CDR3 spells CAWRGAGGTETQYF. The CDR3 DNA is TGTGCCTGGAGGGGAGCGGGGGGGACAGAGACCCAGTACTTC.

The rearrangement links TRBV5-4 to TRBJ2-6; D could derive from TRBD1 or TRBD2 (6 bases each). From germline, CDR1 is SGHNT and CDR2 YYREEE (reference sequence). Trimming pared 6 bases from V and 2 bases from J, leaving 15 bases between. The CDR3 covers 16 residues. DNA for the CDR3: TGTGCCAGCACCTTAATCGGGGGCCCTGGGGCCAACGTCCTGACTTTC. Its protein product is CASTLIGGPGANVLTF.

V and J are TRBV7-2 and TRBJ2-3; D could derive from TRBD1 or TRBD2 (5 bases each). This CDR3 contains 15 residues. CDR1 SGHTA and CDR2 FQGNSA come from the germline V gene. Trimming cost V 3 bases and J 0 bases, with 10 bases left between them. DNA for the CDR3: TGTGCCAGCAGCTTGAGGGGAACTAGCACAGATACGCAGTATTTT. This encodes CASSLRGTSTDTQYF.

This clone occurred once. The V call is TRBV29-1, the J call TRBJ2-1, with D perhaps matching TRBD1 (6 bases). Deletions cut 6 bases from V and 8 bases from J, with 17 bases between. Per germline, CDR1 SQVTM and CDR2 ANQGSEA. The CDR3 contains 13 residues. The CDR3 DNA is TGCAGCGTGATCCAGGGGTCGTTGGATGAGCAGTTCTTC. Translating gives CSVIQGSLDEQFF.

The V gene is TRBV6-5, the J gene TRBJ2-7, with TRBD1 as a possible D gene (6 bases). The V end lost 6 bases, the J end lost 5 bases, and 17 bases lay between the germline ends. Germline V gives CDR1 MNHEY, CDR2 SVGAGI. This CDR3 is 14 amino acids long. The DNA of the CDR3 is TGTGCCAGCAGAAAACAGGGAAACCCCCACGAGCAGTACTTC. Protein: CASRKQGNPHEQYF.

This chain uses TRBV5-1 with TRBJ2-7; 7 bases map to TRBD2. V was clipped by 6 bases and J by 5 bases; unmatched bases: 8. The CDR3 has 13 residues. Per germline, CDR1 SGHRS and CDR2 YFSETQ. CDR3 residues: CASMLAGANEQYF. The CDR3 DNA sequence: TGCGCCAGCATGCTCGCGGGAGCCAACGAGCAGTACTTC.

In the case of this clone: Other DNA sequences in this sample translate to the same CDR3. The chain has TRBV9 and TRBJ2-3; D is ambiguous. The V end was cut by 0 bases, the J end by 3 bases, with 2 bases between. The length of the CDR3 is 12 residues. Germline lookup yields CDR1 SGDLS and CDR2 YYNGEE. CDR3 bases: TGTGCCAGCAGCGTAGGAACAGATACGCAGTATTTT. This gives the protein CASSVGTDTQYF.

CDR3 loop: CASSMGKWTGGFQPQHF. The DNA for the CDR3 is TGTGCCAGTAGTATGGGTAAATGGACAGGGGGCTTTCAGCCCCAGCATTTT. This chain connects TRBV19 to TRBJ1-5; 11 bases agree with TRBD1. Trimming took 3 bases from V and 6 from J; bases not matched to a gene: 10. The CDR3 is 17 residues long. Per the germline V gene, CDR1 is LNHDA and CDR2 is SQIVND (reference sequence).